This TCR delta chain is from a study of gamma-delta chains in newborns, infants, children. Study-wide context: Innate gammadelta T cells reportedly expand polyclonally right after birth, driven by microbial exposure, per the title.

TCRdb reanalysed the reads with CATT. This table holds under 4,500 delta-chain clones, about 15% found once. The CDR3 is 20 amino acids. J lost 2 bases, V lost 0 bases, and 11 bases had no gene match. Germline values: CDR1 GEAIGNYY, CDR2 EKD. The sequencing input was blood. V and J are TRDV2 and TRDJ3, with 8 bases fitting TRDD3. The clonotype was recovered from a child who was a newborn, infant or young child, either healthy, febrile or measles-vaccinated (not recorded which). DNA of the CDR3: TGTGCCTGTGACACCCGGTCTGGGGGAACCAGCCCCTGGGACACCCGACAGATGTTTTTC. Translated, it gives CACDTRSGGTSPWDTRQMFF.